This TCR beta chain appears in the sequencing data of a study of cytomegalovirus exposure and HLA in healthy donors. In the case of this clone: Its antigen is unidentified.

Whole-study findings and limits: A subsequent analysis found that TCR clusters from the first cohort also tended to co-occur in the 120 or so validation repertoires, with about 94% of cluster scores above 0.

The CDR3 has 14 residues. Germline CDR1 is LNHDA and CDR2 is SQIVND (reference sequence). Trimming pared 1 base from V and 1 base from J, leaving 7 bases between. Repertoires were generated with immunoSEQ multiplex PCR, while TCRdb's copy carries only in-frame clones and drops some. The data contain some 140,000 clones, roughly 84% of them singletons. The sequenced sample was PBMCs. The receptor's source is a human donor in good health. J is TRBJ1-1 and V is TRBV19, with D possibly matching TRBD1 (5 bases). CDR3 amino acids: CASSIAGQNTEAFF. CDR3 nucleotides: TGTGCCAGTAGTATAGCAGGACAGAACACTGAAGCTTTCTTT.